Listed below are T cell receptor beta chains from one sample, sequenced in a study of regulatory T cells in long-lasting Graves disease. A single record per CDR3 protein comes from TCRdb applying MiXCR to the multiplex PCR reads. The data show some 420,000 distinct CDR3 sequences, around a fifth seen once. Sequences were derived from peripheral blood mononuclear cells (PBMCs), sampled when the disease was refractory, from a patient treated with antithyroid drugs. Receptor source: a female donor with Graves disease. CDR3s include the opening cysteine and the closing phenylalanine or tryptophan. The order of the fields is V gene, J gene, clone size, D gene, CDR3 DNA, CDR3 protein. A D gene is named only where the DNA matches it firmly. Only some rows state a clone size, as once, few, many or a class for expanded clones.

>TRBV28|TRBJ1-1|few|TRBD1
TGTGCCAGCAGTTGGGACAGGGAGGTCATGAACACTGAAGCTTTCTTT
CASSWDREVMNTEAFF
>TRBV12-3/TRBV12-4|TRBJ2-3|-|TRBD2
TGTGCCAGCAGTTTAGAGGCGGGAGTCCCAGATACGCAGTATTTT
CASSLEAGVPDTQYF
>TRBV7-9|TRBJ2-7|-|TRBD1
TGTGCCAGCAGTTCCACCCCGACAGGGGGGCACGAGCAGTACTTC
CASSSTPTGGHEQYF
>TRBV7-3|TRBJ2-7|many|-
TGTGCCAGCAGCCTAACTCAGGGCCACGAGCAGTACTTC
CASSLTQGHEQYF
>TRBV12-3/TRBV12-4|TRBJ1-5|many|-
TGTGCCAGCAGCTCCCCGGGCAGCAATCAGCCCCAGCATTTT
CASSSPGSNQPQHF
>TRBV5-1|TRBJ1-5|many|-
TGCGCCACTCCCCCCGAGGCAGGGGCTCGGAGCAATCAGCCCCAGCATTTT
CATPPEAGARSNQPQHF
>TRBV6-1|TRBJ1-4|many|-
TGTGCCAGCAGCCTCGGTCGGGACAAACTGTTTTTT
CASSLGRDKLFF
>TRBV2|TRBJ2-3|few|-
TGTGCCAGCAGTGAGGTGGGAGACGAATCGGATACGCAGTATTTT
CASSEVGDESDTQYF
>TRBV5-6|TRBJ1-5|many|-
TGTGCCAGCAGCTTTAGAAGGCAGCCCCAGCATTTT
CASSFRRQPQHF
>TRBV7-8|TRBJ2-1|-|TRBD2
TGTGCCAGCAGCCCGTCTGCGGTAGCGGGAGTTGGCGAGCAGTTCTTC
CASSPSAVAGVGEQFF
>TRBV28|TRBJ1-6|-|-
TGTGCCAGCAGCCGGGGCACACCTAATTCACCCCTCCACTTT
CASSRGTPNSPLHF
>TRBV11-3|TRBJ1-4|many|-
TGTGCCAGCAGCTTACGGGGATCGAGCGAAAAACTGTTTTTT
CASSLRGSSEKLFF
>TRBV19|TRBJ2-5|-|TRBD2
TGTGCCAGTAGTGCCGCGGGACTAGCGGGTGAGGAGACCCAGTACTTC
CASSAAGLAGEETQYF
>TRBV7-9|TRBJ1-1|-|-
TGTGCCAGCAGCTTCAGGGATGGGGACACTGAAGCTTTCTTT
CASSFRDGDTEAFF
>TRBV12-3/TRBV12-4|TRBJ1-2|many|-
TGTGCCAGCAGTTTAGCGCTATGGAGCATCTACTATGGCTACACCTTC
CASSLALWSIYYGYTF
>TRBV5-5|TRBJ1-5|few|TRBD1
TGTGCCAGCAGCAATGGACAGGGTGGCAATCAGCCCCAGCATTTT
CASSNGQGGNQPQHF
>TRBV20-1|TRBJ1-5|few|-
TGCAGTGCTAGGAGGGGCGGGGGGGATCAGCCCCAGCATTTT
CSARRGGGDQPQHF
>TRBV6-1|TRBJ2-2|-|TRBD1
TGTGCCAGCAGTCCGAGGACAGGCCTCACCGGGGAGCTGTTTTTT
CASSPRTGLTGELFF
>TRBV12-3/TRBV12-4|TRBJ1-4|many|-
TGTGCCAGCTCAGGTGGCGAAAAACTGTTTTTT
CASSGGEKLFF
>TRBV19|TRBJ1-5|many|-
TGTGCCAGTAGTATATGGGCTAATAGCAATCAGCCCCAGCATTTT
CASSIWANSNQPQHF
>TRBV20-1|TRBJ2-7|few|-
TGCAGTGCTGGCCCGTCCTACGAGCAGTACTTC
CSAGPSYEQYF
>TRBV12-5|TRBJ1-5|many|-
TGTGCTAGTGGTTTGGAGACGGGACGGCAGCCCCAGCATTTT
CASGLETGRQPQHF
>TRBV30|TRBJ1-2|-|-
TGTGCCTGGAGCCTAGGACGGGACTATGGCTACACCTTC
CAWSLGRDYGYTF
>TRBV28|TRBJ1-1|many|-
TGTGCCAGCAGCCTCGGAGGATTTGCGGGAGCTTTCTTT
CASSLGGFAGAFF
>TRBV6-1|TRBJ1-2|many|TRBD1
TGTGCCAGCAGCCCCTCAGGGGGTAGAGGCTACACCTTC
CASSPSGGRGYTF
>TRBV6-1|TRBJ1-5|few|-
TGTGCCAGCAGGGCTCGTCGGGGCAATCAGCCCCAGCATTTT
CASRARRGNQPQHF
>TRBV12-3/TRBV12-4|TRBJ1-2|many|TRBD1
TGTGCCAGCAGCGAGAAACCCGGAACCGACAGGGGGCGACCTCCCTATGGCTACACCTTC
CASSEKPGTDRGRPPYGYTF
>TRBV6-5|TRBJ2-3|-|-
TGTGCCAGCAGTTACTCGATCGGGGGCGCAGATACGCAGTATTTT
CASSYSIGGADTQYF
>TRBV2|TRBJ2-1|many|-
TGTGCCAGCAGTGAAGGGCGAGCGGCCTCCTACAATGAGCAGTTCTTC
CASSEGRAASYNEQFF
>TRBV6-1|TRBJ1-5|-|-
TGTGCCAGCAGTCCGGGGGGCGGCACGGTGAATTTT
CASSPGGGTVNF
>TRBV4-1|TRBJ1-2|-|-
TGCGCCAGCAGCCGGCTAGTCCAGGGGATTTATGGCTACACCTTC
CASSRLVQGIYGYTF
>TRBV10-3|TRBJ1-1|few|-
TGTGCCATCAACCGACAGGATATCTCCTCTGAAGCTTTCTTT
CAINRQDISSEAFF
>TRBV2|TRBJ1-1|many|-
TGTGCCACCCGGGGGGGTAGGACTGAAGCTTTCTTT
CATRGGRTEAFF
>TRBV12-3/TRBV12-4|TRBJ2-5|many|TRBD1
TGTGCCAGCAGCCAATCCACAGGGGAAGAGACCCAGTACTTC
CASSQSTGEETQYF
>TRBV28|TRBJ1-5|many|-
TGTGCCAGCACCCTCGGACAGCGAAATCAGCCCCAGCATTTT
CASTLGQRNQPQHF
>TRBV7-6|TRBJ1-4|few|TRBD1
TGTGCCAGCAGCTTACGTTTTGTTGTGGGACAGGGGAATGAAAAACTGTTTTTT
CASSLRFVVGQGNEKLFF
>TRBV3-1|TRBJ1-6|-|-
TGTGCCAGCAGCCAGCCGGCGGGTATCTCCTATAATTCACCCCTCCACTTT
CASSQPAGISYNSPLHF
>TRBV2|TRBJ2-7|many|-
TGTGCCAGCAGTGAAATAACGGCACGACTGGACCACGAGCAGTACTTC
CASSEITARLDHEQYF
>TRBV28|TRBJ1-1|many|-
TGTGCCAGCAGTCACCTCCGAAGTCGGAGGGGCAGCCTGAACACTGAAGCTTTCTTT
CASSHLRSRRGSLNTEAFF
>TRBV30|TRBJ1-1|few|-
TGTGCCTGGAACCCACGAATGGTGGGTCGGGGTACTGAAGCTTTCTTT
CAWNPRMVGRGTEAFF
>TRBV19|TRBJ1-1|many|-
TGTGCCAGTAGGCCTACAGTGAACACTGAAGCTTTCTTT
CASRPTVNTEAFF
>TRBV20-1|TRBJ2-5|many|TRBD2
TGCAGTGCTAGAGATCAAGGGACTATCCTTCAAGAGACCCAGTACTTC
CSARDQGTILQETQYF
>TRBV14|TRBJ1-1|few|-
TGTGCCAGCAGCCAAGACAGCCGGACCCCGAAAGCTTTCTTT
CASSQDSRTPKAFF
>TRBV11-2|TRBJ2-6|-|-
TGTGCCAGCAGGTCCCCCCAGGGGAGAGGGGCCAACGTCCTGACTTTC
CASRSPQGRGANVLTF
>TRBV5-6|TRBJ1-1|-|TRBD1
TGTGCCAGCAGCCTAGGGACAGTAATGAACACTGAAGCTTTCTTT
CASSLGTVMNTEAFF
>TRBV28|TRBJ2-2|many|-
TGTGCCAGCAGTCCATTGTATCCCGGGGAGCTGTTTTTT
CASSPLYPGELFF
>TRBV28|TRBJ1-5|many|-
TGTGCCAGCAGTTTGGGGCAGCACAATCAGCCCCAGCATTTT
CASSLGQHNQPQHF
>TRBV28|TRBJ1-1|many|-
TGTGCCAGCAGTTTAGGGCTAACTATGAGGACTGAAGCTTTCTTT
CASSLGLTMRTEAFF
>TRBV15|TRBJ1-6|many|-
TGTGCCACCAAGGAGGACACCTACTATAATTCACCCCTCCACTTT
CATKEDTYYNSPLHF
>TRBV6-2/TRBV6-3|TRBJ1-1|-|-
TGTACCAGCACCTCATCGGCCGCCCAAGCTTTCTTT
CTSTSSAAQAFF
>TRBV7-9|TRBJ2-5|-|-
TGTGCCAGCAGCTCTGCGGGACTTCAAGAGACCCAGTACTTC
CASSSAGLQETQYF
>TRBV12-3/TRBV12-4|TRBJ2-1|-|-
TGTGCCAGCAGTTTAAGCTGGGGGGCTAGCTCCTACAATGAGCAGTTCTTC
CASSLSWGASSYNEQFF
>TRBV20-1|TRBJ2-5|-|-
TGCAATGCTTGGTTCGGATCAGAGACCCAGTACTTC
CNAWFGSETQYF
>TRBV7-6|TRBJ1-4|many|-
TGTGCCAGCAGCATCCTACCCGCCGGGTCGGTTTCTATGGCTAATGAAAAACTGTTTTTT
CASSILPAGSVSMANEKLFF